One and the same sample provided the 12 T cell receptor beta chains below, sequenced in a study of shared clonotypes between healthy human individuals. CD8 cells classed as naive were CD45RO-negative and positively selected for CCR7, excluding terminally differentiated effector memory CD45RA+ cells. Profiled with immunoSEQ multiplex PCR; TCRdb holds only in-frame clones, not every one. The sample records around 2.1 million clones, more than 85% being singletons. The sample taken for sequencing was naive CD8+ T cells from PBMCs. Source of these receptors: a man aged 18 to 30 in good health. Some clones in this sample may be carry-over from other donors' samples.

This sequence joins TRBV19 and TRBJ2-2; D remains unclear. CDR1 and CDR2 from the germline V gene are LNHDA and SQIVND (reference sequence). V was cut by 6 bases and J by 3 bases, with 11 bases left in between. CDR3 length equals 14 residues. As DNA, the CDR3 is TGTGCCAGTAGGCCAGGATCCTACACCGGGGAGCTGTTTTTT. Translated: CASRPGSYTGELFF.

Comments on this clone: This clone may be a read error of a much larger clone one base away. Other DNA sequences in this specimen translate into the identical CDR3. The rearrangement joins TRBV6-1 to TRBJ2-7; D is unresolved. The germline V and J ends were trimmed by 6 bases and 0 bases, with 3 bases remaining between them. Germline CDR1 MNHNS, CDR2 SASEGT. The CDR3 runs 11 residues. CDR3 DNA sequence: TGTGCCAGCAGGGACTCCTACGAGCAGTACTTC. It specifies CASRDSYEQYF.

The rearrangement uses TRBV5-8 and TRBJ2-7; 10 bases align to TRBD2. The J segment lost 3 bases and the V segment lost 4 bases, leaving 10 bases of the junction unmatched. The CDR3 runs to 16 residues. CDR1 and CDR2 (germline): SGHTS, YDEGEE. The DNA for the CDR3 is TGTGCCAGCAGCAACCCGACCGGGACTAGCGACTACGAGCAGTACTTC. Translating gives CASSNPTGTSDYEQYF. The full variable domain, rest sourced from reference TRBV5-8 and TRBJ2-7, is EAGVTQSPTHLIKTRGQQATLRCSPISGHTSVYWYQQALGLGLQFLLWYDEGEERNRGNFPPRFSGRQFPNYSSELNVNALELEDSALYLCASSNPTGTSDYEQYFGPGTRLTVT.

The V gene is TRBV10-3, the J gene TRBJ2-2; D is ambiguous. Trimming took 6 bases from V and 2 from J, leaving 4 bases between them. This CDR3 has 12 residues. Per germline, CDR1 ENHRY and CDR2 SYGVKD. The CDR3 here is CAIRTNTGELFF. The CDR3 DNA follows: TGTGCCATCAGGACTAACACCGGGGAGCTGTTTTTT.

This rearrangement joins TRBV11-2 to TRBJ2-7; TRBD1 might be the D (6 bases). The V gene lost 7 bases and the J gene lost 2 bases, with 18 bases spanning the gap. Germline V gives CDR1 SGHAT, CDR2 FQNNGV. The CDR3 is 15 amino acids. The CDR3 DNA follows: TGTGCCAGCACTAGCCGTGGGGGCCCTACCTACGAGCAGTACTTC. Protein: CASTSRGGPTYEQYF.

CDR3 nucleotide sequence: TGTGCCAGCAGTTTGTCCGGGGGCGCGAGGAGCAATCAGCCCCAGCATTTT. Its translation: CASSLSGGARSNQPQHF. The chain joins TRBV27 to TRBJ1-5; tentatively, D is TRBD1 (6 bases). The CDR3 is 17 residues long. The ends were cut back, 3 bases at V and 1 base at J, with 16 bases in the middle. Germline CDR1 is MNHEY and CDR2 is SMNVEV (reference sequence).

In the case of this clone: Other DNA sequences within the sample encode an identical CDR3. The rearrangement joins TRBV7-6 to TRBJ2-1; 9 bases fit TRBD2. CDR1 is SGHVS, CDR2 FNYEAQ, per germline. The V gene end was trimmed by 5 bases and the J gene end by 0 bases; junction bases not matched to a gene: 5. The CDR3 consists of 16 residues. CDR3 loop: CASSPRSGSSYNEQFF. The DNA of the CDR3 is TGTGCCAGCAGCCCCCGTAGCGGGAGCTCCTACAATGAGCAGTTCTTC.

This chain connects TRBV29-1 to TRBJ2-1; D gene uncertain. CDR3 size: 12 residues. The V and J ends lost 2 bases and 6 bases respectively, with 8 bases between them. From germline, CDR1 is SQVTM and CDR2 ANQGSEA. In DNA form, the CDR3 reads TGCAGCGTTGAACCCCACGGCAATGAGCAGTTCTTC. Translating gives CSVEPHGNEQFF.

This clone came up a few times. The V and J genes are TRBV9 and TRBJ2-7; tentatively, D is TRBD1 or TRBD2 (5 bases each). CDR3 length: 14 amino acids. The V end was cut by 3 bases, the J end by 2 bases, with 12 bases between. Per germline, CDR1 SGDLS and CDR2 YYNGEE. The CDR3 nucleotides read TGTGCCAGCAGCGGCCGGGACGGTGCCTACGAGCAGTACTTC. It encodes CASSGRDGAYEQYF.

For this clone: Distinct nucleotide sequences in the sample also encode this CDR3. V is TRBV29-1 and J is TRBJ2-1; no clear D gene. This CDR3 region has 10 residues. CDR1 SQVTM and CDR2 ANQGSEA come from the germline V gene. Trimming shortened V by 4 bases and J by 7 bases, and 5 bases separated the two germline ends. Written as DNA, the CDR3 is TGCAGCGTTGTGGCGAATGAGCAGTTCTTC. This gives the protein CSVVANEQFF.

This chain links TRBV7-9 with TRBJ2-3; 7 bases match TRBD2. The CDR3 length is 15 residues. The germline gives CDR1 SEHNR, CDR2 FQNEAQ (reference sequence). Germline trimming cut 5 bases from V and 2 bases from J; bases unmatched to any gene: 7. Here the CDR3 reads CASSPREGITDTQYF. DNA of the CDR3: TGTGCCAGCAGCCCAAGGGAGGGCATCACAGATACGCAGTATTTT.

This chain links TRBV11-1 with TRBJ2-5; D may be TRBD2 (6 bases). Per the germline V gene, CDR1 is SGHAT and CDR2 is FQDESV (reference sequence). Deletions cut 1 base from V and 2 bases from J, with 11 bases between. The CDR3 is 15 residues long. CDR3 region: CASSLGGLIQETQYF. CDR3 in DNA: TGTGCCAGCAGCTTAGGGGGACTCATACAAGAGACCCAGTACTTC. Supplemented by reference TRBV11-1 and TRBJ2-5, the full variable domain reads EAEVAQSPRYKITEKSQAVAFWCDPISGHATLYWYRQILGQGPELLVQFQDESVVDDSQLPKDRFSAERLKGVDSTLKIQPAELGDSAMYLCASSLGGLIQETQYFGPGTRLLVL.